A single sample gave rise to the 11 T cell receptor beta chains below, sequenced in a study of prognosis after radiotherapy for stage I lung cancer. From genomic DNA, two-round multiplex PCR was used to amplify TCR beta CDR3. Round-one PCR had primers specific to each TRBV and TRBJ gene. Each CDR3 protein gets one entry after TCRdb re-called the multiplex PCR reads with MiXCR. The sample includes 50,000 or so distinct CDR3 sequences, approximately 35% seen only once; the top ten take roughly 8.3%. The sample consisted of PBMCs, taken before or after stereotactic body radiation therapy (not recorded which). These receptors were collected from a donor aged 50 or older with non-small cell lung cancer.

Many counts were recorded for this clonotype. The CDR3 DNA sequence: TGTGCCAGCAGCACTGAGCGACGGGAAAATCAGCCCCAGCATTTT. It specifies CASSTERRENQPQHF. The gene calls are TRBV4-2 and TRBJ1-5; D call uncertain. CDR1 and CDR2 from the germline V gene are LGHNA and YNFKEQ. The V gene lost 5 bases and the J gene lost 4 bases, with 15 bases spanning the gap. The CDR3 extends over 15 amino acids.

This clonotype was counted ten times or more. The genes are TRBV24-1 and TRBJ2-1; D possibly corresponds to TRBD2 (6 bases). Trimming cost V 4 bases and J 8 bases, with 17 bases left between them. CDR3 length equals 15 residues. CDR1 and CDR2 from the germline V gene are KGHDR and SFDVKD. CDR3 amino acids: CATSDPGLQRDEQFF. The DNA for the CDR3 is TGTGCCACCAGTGACCCGGGACTCCAGAGGGATGAGCAGTTCTTC.

As to this clonotype: In this CDR3 the conserved last residue, phenylalanine or tryptophan, is missing, so a read error is likely. The DNA is left out, because the CDR3 cannot be placed on it with certainty; the CDR3 is given as TCRdb lists it. The chain links TRBV5-1 to TRBJ2-6; the table's D call of TRBD1 was not tested on the DNA. The V gene's germline CDR1 is SGHRS and CDR2 YFSETQ. The CDR3 sequence runs 18 residues, both termini included. The CDR3 loop reads CASSRGGAGQAGDNVMTL.

There are many counts of this clonotype. Here the CDR3 reads CASSQELNRVFYEQYF. The CDR3 DNA reads TGCGCCAGCAGCCAAGAGTTAAACAGAGTTTTCTACGAGCAGTACTTC. The gene calls are TRBV4-1 and TRBJ2-7; no firm D call. The CDR3 contains 16 residues. V was cut by 0 bases and J by 3 bases, with 15 bases left in between. Germline V gene lookup returns CDR1 MGHRA and CDR2 YSYEKL.

In the case of this clonotype: This may stem from a read error, because a much larger clone lies one nucleotide away. The rearrangement uses TRBV6-5 and TRBJ1-1; D is undetermined. The CDR3 spans 15 residues. Germline CDR1 and CDR2: MNHEY and SVGAGI. V lost 0 bases, J lost 4 bases, and 12 bases lay in between. CDR3 DNA: TGTGCCAGCAGTTACTCGATGTCGGTCGTCACTGAAGCTTTCTTT. Its protein product is CASSYSMSVVTEAFF.

This clonotype was observed at least ten times. V gene TRBV5-1 combines with J gene TRBJ2-1; 8 positions agree with TRBD2. The germline gives CDR1 SGHRS, CDR2 YFSETQ. V was clipped by 0 bases and J by 4 bases; unmatched bases: 6. This CDR3 contains 16 residues. The CDR3 sequence: CASSLGSLAGYNEQFF. In nucleotides, the CDR3 is TGCGCCAGCAGCTTGGGTAGTCTAGCGGGTTACAATGAGCAGTTCTTC.

This clonotype appeared many times. The chain joins TRBV3-1 to TRBJ2-7, with a weak D call TRBD2 (5 bases). Germline V gene sequence: CDR1 LGHDT, CDR2 YNNKEL (reference sequence). This CDR3 has 13 amino acids. Trimming took 4 bases from V and 3 from J, leaving 10 bases between them. This CDR3 reads CASSRGGGYEQYF. CDR3 in DNA: TGTGCCAGCAGCCGTGGTGGAGGCTACGAGCAGTACTTC.

To note about this clonotype: This is likely an artifact of a read error, given a far larger clone one base away. CDR3 in amino acids: CASSWEGEGLTEAFF. The DNA for the CDR3 is TGTGCCAGCAGTTGGGAGGGGGAAGGGCTTACTGAAGCTTTCTTT. This chain uses TRBV6-9 with TRBJ1-1, with a weak D call TRBD1 (6 bases). This CDR3 contains 15 residues. The germline V and J ends were trimmed by 4 bases and 5 bases, with 17 bases remaining between them. Per germline, CDR1 MNHGY and CDR2 SVAAGI.

This clonotype was picked up many times. The rearrangement links TRBV28 to TRBJ2-5, with D possibly matching TRBD2 (6 bases). V was shortened by 4 bases and J by 5 bases, with 17 bases between the two germline ends. The CDR3 consists of 15 residues. CDR1 and CDR2 from the germline V gene are MDHEN and SYDVKM. The CDR3 loop is CASSYGGLRVETQYF. CDR3 in DNA: TGTGCCAGCAGTTACGGGGGATTACGGGTCGAGACCCAGTACTTC.

Note on this clonotype: It differs at one base from a far larger clone, so likely a read error. V usage is TRBV6-2 or TRBV6-3 and J usage is TRBJ1-6; D gene uncertain. V gave up 5 bases and J gave up 11 bases, with 10 bases separating them. The CDR3 loop spans 12 amino acids. Per germline, CDR1 MNHEY and CDR2 SVGEGT. The CDR3 coding sequence is TGTGCCAGCAGTGGCGCCTGGGCACCCCTCCACTTT. Residues: CASSGAWAPLHF.

This clonotype was detected a few times. This chain links TRBV27 with TRBJ2-7; perhaps TRBD1 as D (6 bases). Per the germline V gene, CDR1 is MNHEY and CDR2 is SMNVEV (reference sequence). The CDR3 runs 12 residues. The CDR3 nucleotides are TGTCGGGCAGGGGCCAGCTCCTACGAGCAGTACTTC. As protein: CRAGASSYEQYF.